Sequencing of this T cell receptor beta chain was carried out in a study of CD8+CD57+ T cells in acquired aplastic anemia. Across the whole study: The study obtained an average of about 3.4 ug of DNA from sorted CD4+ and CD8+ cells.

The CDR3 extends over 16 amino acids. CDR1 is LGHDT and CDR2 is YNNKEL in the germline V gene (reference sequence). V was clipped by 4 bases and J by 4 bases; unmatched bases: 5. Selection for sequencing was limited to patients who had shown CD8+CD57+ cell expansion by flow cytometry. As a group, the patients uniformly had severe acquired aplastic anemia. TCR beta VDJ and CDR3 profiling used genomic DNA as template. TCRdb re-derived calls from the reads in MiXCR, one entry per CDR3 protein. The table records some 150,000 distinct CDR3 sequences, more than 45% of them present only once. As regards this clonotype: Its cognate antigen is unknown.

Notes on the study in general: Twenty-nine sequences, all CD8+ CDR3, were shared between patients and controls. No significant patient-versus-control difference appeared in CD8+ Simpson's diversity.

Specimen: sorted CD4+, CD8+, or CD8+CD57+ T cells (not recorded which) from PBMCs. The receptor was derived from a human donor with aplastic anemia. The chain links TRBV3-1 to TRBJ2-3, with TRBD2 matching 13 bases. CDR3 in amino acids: CASSRGLAGVADTQYF. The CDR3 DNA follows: TGTGCCAGCAGCCGAGGACTAGCGGGGGTAGCAGATACGCAGTATTTT.